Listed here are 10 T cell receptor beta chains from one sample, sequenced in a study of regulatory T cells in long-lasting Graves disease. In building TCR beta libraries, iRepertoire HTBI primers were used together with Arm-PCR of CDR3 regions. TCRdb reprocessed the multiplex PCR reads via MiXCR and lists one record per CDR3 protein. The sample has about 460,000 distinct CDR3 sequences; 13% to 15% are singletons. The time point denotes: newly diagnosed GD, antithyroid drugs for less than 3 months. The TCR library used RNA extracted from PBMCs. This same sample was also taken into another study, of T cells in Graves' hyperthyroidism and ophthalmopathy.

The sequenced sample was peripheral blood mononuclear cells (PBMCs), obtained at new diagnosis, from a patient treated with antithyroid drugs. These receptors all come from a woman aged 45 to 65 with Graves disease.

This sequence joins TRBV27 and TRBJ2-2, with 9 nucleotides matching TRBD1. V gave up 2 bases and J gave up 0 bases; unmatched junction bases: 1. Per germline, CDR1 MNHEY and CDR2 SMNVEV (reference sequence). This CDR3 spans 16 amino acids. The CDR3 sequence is CASSLRTGANTGELFF. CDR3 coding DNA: TGTGCCAGCAGTTTACGGACAGGGGCGAACACCGGGGAGCTGTTTTTT.

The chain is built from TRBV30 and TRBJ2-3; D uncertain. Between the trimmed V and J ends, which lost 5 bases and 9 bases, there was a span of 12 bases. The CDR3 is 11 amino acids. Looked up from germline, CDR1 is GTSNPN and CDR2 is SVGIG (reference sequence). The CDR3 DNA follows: TGTGCCTGGGAAGAGATGGGCACGCAGTATTTT. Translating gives CAWEEMGTQYF.

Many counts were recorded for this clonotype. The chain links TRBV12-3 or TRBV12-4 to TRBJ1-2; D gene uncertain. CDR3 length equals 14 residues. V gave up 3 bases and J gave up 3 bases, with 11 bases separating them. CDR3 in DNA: TGTGCCAGCAGTTTCGGGGTTCGGTACTATGGCTACACCTTC. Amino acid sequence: CASSFGVRYYGYTF.

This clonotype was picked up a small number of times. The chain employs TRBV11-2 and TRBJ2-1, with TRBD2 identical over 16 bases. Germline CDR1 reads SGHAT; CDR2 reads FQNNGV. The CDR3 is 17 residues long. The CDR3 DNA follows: TGTGTCACACACGGGGGCTCCCCGGGACTAGCGGGAGGGCGGCAGTTCTTC. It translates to CVTHGGSPGLAGGRQFF.

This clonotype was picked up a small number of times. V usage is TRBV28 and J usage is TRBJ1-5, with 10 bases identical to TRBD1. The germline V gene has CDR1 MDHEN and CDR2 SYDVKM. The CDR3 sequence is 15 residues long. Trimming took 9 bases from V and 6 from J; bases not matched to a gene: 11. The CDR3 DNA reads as TGTGCCAGTAAGACAGGGGGCGCGGGGATTCAGCCCCAGCATTTT. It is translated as CASKTGGAGIQPQHF.

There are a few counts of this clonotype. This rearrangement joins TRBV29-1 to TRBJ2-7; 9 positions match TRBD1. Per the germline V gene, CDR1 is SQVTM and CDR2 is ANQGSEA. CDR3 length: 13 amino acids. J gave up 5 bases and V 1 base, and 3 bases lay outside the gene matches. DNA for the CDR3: TGCAGCGTTGAAGCCGGGACAGGGAACGAGCAGTACTTC. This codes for CSVEAGTGNEQYF.

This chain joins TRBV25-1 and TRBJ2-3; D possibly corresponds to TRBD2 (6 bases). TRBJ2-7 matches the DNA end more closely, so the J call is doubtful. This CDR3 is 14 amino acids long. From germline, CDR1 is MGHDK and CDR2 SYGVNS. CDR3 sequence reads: CASSSTRGNYEQYF. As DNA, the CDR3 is TGTGCCAGCAGCTCGACCCGGGGGAACTACGAGCAGTACTTC.

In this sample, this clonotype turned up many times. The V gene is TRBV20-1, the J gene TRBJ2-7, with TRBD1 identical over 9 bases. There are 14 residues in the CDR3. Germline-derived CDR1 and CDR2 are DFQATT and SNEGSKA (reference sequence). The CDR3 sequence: CSQIRGQGFLEQYF. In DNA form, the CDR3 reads TGCAGCCAAATTCGGGGACAGGGTTTCCTCGAGCAGTACTTC.

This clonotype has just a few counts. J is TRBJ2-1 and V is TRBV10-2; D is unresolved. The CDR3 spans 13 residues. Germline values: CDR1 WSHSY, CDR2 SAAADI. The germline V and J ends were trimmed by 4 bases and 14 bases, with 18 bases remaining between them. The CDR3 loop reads CASSAPLFWWEFF. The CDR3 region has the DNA TGCGCCAGCAGTGCTCCTCTTTTCTGGTGGGAGTTCTTC.

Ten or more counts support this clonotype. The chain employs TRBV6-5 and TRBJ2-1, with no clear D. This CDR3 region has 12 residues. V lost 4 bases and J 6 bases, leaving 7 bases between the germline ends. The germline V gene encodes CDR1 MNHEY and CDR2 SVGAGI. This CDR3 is CASSFPSNEQFF. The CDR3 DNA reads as TGTGCCAGCAGTTTTCCCTCCAATGAGCAGTTCTTC.